This T cell receptor beta chain was recovered during a study of vaccination and CD4 T cells after COVID-19. Study at large: Two Hispanic individuals were among six male and four female convalescent patients. Participants, all vaccine recipients, received two doses of either BNT162b2 or mRNA-1273.

About this clonotype: Antigen unknown.

Oncomine TCR Beta short-read sequencing was applied to DNA from cultured CD4+ T cells. Using its own MiXCR run on the PCR reads, TCRdb lists one record per CDR3 protein. The repertoire holds roughly 17,000 distinct CDR3 sequences, with roughly 77% as singletons. This CDR3 has 17 amino acids. V was shortened by 4 bases and J by 4 bases, with 22 bases between the two germline ends. Germline V gene lookup returns CDR1 SGHRS and CDR2 YFSETQ. The treatment: roughly 10-day PBMC culture with coronavirus spike peptide pools or control peptides (ViraFEST assay). Wells contained roughly 2.2 million PBMCs each, and these were cultured with about 9.9 IU/ml IL-2 and 9 to 10 ug/ml peptide pools.

The source material was CD4+ T cells from blood, cultured in vitro. The chain has TRBV5-1 and TRBJ2-3; D is possibly TRBD2 (7 bases). This clonotype originated in a human donor who had recovered from COVID-19. DNA of the CDR3: TGCGCCAGCAGCCGAAGGGGGGAGGGCCCGCGAGCAGATACGCAGTATTTT. It encodes CASSRRGEGPRADTQYF.